The 2 T cell receptor beta chains below come from one sample, sequenced in a study of CD8 T cells in Susac syndrome. Reverse transcription used 0.5 to 1 ug RNA and random hexamers. In TCRdb, the immunoSEQ multiplex PCR reads were re-called with MiXCR into one record per CDR3 protein. The sample lists 150,000 to 190,000 distinct CDR3 sequences, roughly 94% occurring once. The sample comprised CD8+ T cells from PBMCs. Receptors originate from a human donor with multiple sclerosis.

The chain combines TRBV19 with TRBJ2-1, with a weak D call TRBD2 (7 bases). The V end was cut by 3 bases, the J end by 10 bases, with 16 bases between. This CDR3 has 14 residues. Germline-derived CDR1 and CDR2 are LNHDA and SQIVND (reference sequence). CDR3 nucleotide sequence: TGTGCCAGTAGTATCACGAGGGGGGGGCGCGAGCAGTTCTTC. Translation gives CASSITRGGREQFF.

The chain uses TRBV13 and TRBJ2-1; D is perhaps TRBD2 (6 bases). Trimming stripped 0 bases from V and 4 bases from J, with 10 bases between. Germline assignment: CDR1 PRHDT and CDR2 FYEKMQ (reference sequence). This CDR3 spans 15 amino acids. The CDR3 DNA reads as TGTGCCAGCAGCTTAGGTGGACTAATATACAATGAGCAGTTCTTC. Translated: CASSLGGLIYNEQFF.